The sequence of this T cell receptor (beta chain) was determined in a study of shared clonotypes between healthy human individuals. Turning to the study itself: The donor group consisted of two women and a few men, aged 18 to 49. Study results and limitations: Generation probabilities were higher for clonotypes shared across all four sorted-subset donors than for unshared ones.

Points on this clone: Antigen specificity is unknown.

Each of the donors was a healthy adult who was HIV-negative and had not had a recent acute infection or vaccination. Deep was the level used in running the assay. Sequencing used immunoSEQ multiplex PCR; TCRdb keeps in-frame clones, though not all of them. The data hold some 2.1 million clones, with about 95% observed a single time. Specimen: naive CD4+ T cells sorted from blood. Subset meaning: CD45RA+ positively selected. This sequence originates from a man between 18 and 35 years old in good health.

The CDR3 reads CASSATSGSWDTQYF. DNA for the CDR3: TGCGCCAGCAGTGCGACTAGCGGGAGTTGGGATACGCAGTATTTT. The V and J genes are TRBV10-2 and TRBJ2-3; 12 bases match TRBD2. The V gene's germline CDR1 is WSHSY and CDR2 SAAADI. With 4 bases clipped from V and 6 bases from J, the junction kept 5 bases outside the gene matches. The CDR3 covers 15 residues.